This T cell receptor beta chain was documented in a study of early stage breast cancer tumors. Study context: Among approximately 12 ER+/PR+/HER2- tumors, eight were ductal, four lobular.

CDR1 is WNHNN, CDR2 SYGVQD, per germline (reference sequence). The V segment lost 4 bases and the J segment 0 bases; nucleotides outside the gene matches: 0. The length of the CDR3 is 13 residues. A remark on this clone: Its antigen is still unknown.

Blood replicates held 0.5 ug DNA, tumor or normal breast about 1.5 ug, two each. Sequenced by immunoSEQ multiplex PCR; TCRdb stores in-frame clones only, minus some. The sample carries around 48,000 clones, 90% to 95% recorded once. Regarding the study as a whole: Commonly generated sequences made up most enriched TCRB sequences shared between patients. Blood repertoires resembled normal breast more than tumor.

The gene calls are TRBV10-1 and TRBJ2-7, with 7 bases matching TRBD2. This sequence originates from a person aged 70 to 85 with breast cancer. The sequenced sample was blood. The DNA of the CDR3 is TGCGCCAGCAGTGCGGGGGGCTCCTACGAGCAGTACTTC. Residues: CASSAGGSYEQYF.